These T cell receptor beta chains were read from a single sample in a study of Graves' ophthalmopathy and Graves' hyperthyroidism. A single record per CDR3 protein comes from TCRdb applying MiXCR to the multiplex PCR reads. The sample has over a million distinct CDR3 sequences; about two fifths are singletons. Sequencing input: peripheral blood or thyroid tissue (not recorded which). These receptors came from an adult man with Graves' hyperthyroidism. The conserved cysteine and the conserved F or W are not part of the CDR3 here. Each record gives: V gene, clone size, CDR3 protein. Clone size appears in some rows only: once, few, many, or a class for an expanded clone.

V: TRBV20-1
size: -
CDR3: SARPSGWGAFEKLF

V: TRBV30
size: few
CDR3: AGWTGTQVGYT

V: TRBV20-1
size: many
CDR3: SAGDSNQPQH

V: TRBV29-1
size: -
CDR3: SVVTGWEQY

V: TRBV10-2
size: once
CDR3: ASRQEDPRQPQH

V: TRBV9
size: few
CDR3: ASSAGGLANTEAF

V: TRBV7-8
size: -
CDR3: ASSLGGPGFLN

V: TRBV10-2
size: many
CDR3: ASSQDSSRFQPQH

V: TRBV29-1
size: -
CDR3: SVQGAPFDGNTIY

V: TRBV5-4
size: -
CDR3: ASSSGDKQETQY

V: TRBV11-2
size: -
CDR3: ASGSRPSGVTGELF

V: TRBV11-2
size: -
CDR3: ASSLGGGEPNQPQH

V: TRBV6-2/TRBV6-3
size: -
CDR3: ASPRDLSGSQTQY

V: TRBV25-1
size: -
CDR3: ASSLAGQVNQPQH

V: TRBV3-1
size: many
CDR3: ASSQRRVGELF

V: TRBV12-3/TRBV12-4
size: many
CDR3: ASSLYRVNTEAF

V: TRBV4-1
size: -
CDR3: ASSQDLVDTQY

V: TRBV7-8
size: many
CDR3: ASSSQGGDEKLF

V: TRBV29-1
size: many
CDR3: SVRPRMSPIDT

V: TRBV7-9
size: many
CDR3: ASSLVEGTSPLH

V: TRBV20-1
size: -
CDR3: SAKLAGVGELF

V: TRBV7-9
size: -
CDR3: ASSGPVQETQY

V: TRBV9
size: -
CDR3: ASSTQQGGTNEKLF

V: TRBV10-3
size: -
CDR3: AIKPTVQETQY

V: TRBV7-2
size: -
CDR3: ASSPWFTANTGELF

V: TRBV5-1
size: few
CDR3: ASSRQGIETQY

V: TRBV10-2
size: few
CDR3: ASSDRGRNYGYT

V: TRBV25-1
size: few
CDR3: ASSEFGTETETNTGELF

V: TRBV7-2
size: once
CDR3: ASSLDRNYEKLF

V: TRBV7-8
size: -
CDR3: ASSITSGRGLGELF

V: TRBV20-1
size: -
CDR3: SAQSYGYT